This is a list of T cell receptor beta chains from one sample in a study of vaccination effects on CD4 cells after COVID-19. The data were produced by immunoSEQ multiplex PCR, yet TCRdb's version contains in-frame clones alone and is incomplete. The table shows about 73,000 clones, with nearly 75% occurring only once. These receptors are not linked to any known antigen. This sample comprised CD4+ T cells from PBMCs cultured without peptide, obtained after COVID-19 vaccination. The receptor source for this set is a human donor who received a COVID-19 vaccine. The CDR3 runs from the conserved cysteine through the conserved F or W. Each record gives: CDR3 DNA, CDR3 protein, J gene, V gene, D gene, clone size. D genes are given only for firm matches. Rows give clone size only sometimes, using once, few, many, or a class for an expanded clone.

CDR3 DNA: TGTGCCACCAGTGATGCCGCTAGAACCAGCACAGATACGCAGTATTTT
CDR3 protein: CATSDAARTSTDTQYF
J gene: TRBJ2-3
V gene: TRBV24-1
D gene: NA
clone size: once

CDR3 DNA: TGTGCCAGCAGCTTAGCCGGCGGGTATGGCTACACCTTC
CDR3 protein: CASSLAGGYGYTF
J gene: TRBJ1-2
V gene: TRBV7-2
D gene: NA
clone size: few

CDR3 DNA: TGTGCCAGCAGTTTGGGGTTCACCGGGGAGCTGTTTTTT
CDR3 protein: CASSLGFTGELFF
J gene: TRBJ2-2
V gene: TRBV27
D gene: NA
clone size: NA

CDR3 DNA: TGTGCCACCAGCAGAGATCCCAGGGGGACGACCGGGGAGCTGTTTTTT
CDR3 protein: CATSRDPRGTTGELFF
J gene: TRBJ2-2
V gene: TRBV15
D gene: TRBD1
clone size: NA

CDR3 DNA: TGTGCCTGGAGTGGACAGTACTATAATTCACCCCTCCACTTT
CDR3 protein: CAWSGQYYNSPLHF
J gene: TRBJ1-6
V gene: TRBV30
D gene: NA
clone size: few

CDR3 DNA: TGCAGCGTTGAAGTTCCGGGACTCCAAGAGACCCAGTACTTC
CDR3 protein: CSVEVPGLQETQYF
J gene: TRBJ2-5
V gene: TRBV29-1
D gene: NA
clone size: once

CDR3 DNA: TGTGCCACAAAAGGAAATTTCTATGGCTACACCTTC
CDR3 protein: CATKGNFYGYTF
J gene: TRBJ1-2
V gene: TRBV15
D gene: NA
clone size: NA

CDR3 DNA: TGTGCCAGCAGCCCTTCGGGGGGAGAGACCCAGTACTTC
CDR3 protein: CASSPSGGETQYF
J gene: TRBJ2-5
V gene: TRBV7-9
D gene: TRBD2
clone size: NA

CDR3 DNA: TGTGCCAGCAGCTTAGGAGGGGGGATAGCAGATACGCAGTATTTT
CDR3 protein: CASSLGGGIADTQYF
J gene: TRBJ2-3
V gene: TRBV7-2
D gene: NA
clone size: NA

CDR3 DNA: TGCGCCAGCGCCTCGGTTGGAACTACCGGGGAGCTGTTTTTT
CDR3 protein: CASASVGTTGELFF
J gene: TRBJ2-2
V gene: TRBV5-1
D gene: NA
clone size: NA

CDR3 DNA: TGTGCCAGCTCACCAGGGTTGAATCAGCCCCAGCATTTT
CDR3 protein: CASSPGLNQPQHF
J gene: TRBJ1-5
V gene: TRBV18
D gene: NA
clone size: NA

CDR3 DNA: TGCGCCAGCCTGACTCCTAGCGGGGGGGCTGGGACCCAGTACTTC
CDR3 protein: CASLTPSGGAGTQYF
J gene: TRBJ2-5
V gene: TRBV10-2
D gene: TRBD2
clone size: NA

CDR3 DNA: TGTGCCAGCAGCGTAGGGACTAGCGGGTACACCGGGGAGCTGTTTTTT
CDR3 protein: CASSVGTSGYTGELFF
J gene: TRBJ2-2
V gene: TRBV9
D gene: TRBD2
clone size: NA

CDR3 DNA: TGTGCCAGCTCACTCGGACAAAAAGAGACCCAGTACTTC
CDR3 protein: CASSLGQKETQYF
J gene: TRBJ2-5
V gene: TRBV18
D gene: NA
clone size: NA

CDR3 DNA: TGTGCCAGCACTTACCGTCCGGGATCATACTCTGGGGCCAACGTCCTGACTTTC
CDR3 protein: CASTYRPGSYSGANVLTF
J gene: TRBJ2-6
V gene: TRBV7-2
D gene: NA
clone size: NA

CDR3 DNA: TGTGCCAGCAGCTTTTACTATGGCTACACCTTC
CDR3 protein: CASSFYYGYTF
J gene: TRBJ1-2
V gene: TRBV7-2
D gene: NA
clone size: NA

CDR3 DNA: TGTGCCAGCTCACTCTACGGGGGGACCGATGGAAACACCATATATTTT
CDR3 protein: CASSLYGGTDGNTIYF
J gene: TRBJ1-3
V gene: TRBV18
D gene: NA
clone size: NA

CDR3 DNA: TGTGCCAGCAGCTCCATTTCCGGACAGCTAAATCAGCCCCAGCATTTT
CDR3 protein: CASSSISGQLNQPQHF
J gene: TRBJ1-5
V gene: TRBV6-2/TRBV6-3
D gene: NA
clone size: NA

CDR3 DNA: TGTGCCAGCCCGGGGGGAAGGACAGATACGCAGTATTTT
CDR3 protein: CASPGGRTDTQYF
J gene: TRBJ2-3
V gene: TRBV5-8
D gene: TRBD2
clone size: NA

CDR3 DNA: TGCGCCAGCAGCATTGTAGCGGGGAGAGGAGATACGCAGTATTTT
CDR3 protein: CASSIVAGRGDTQYF
J gene: TRBJ2-3
V gene: TRBV5-1
D gene: TRBD2
clone size: NA

CDR3 DNA: TGTGCCAGCAGTTTGAAGACCCTGCGGCTGTATTTT
CDR3 protein: CASSLKTLRLYF
J gene: TRBJ2-3
V gene: TRBV12-3/TRBV12-4
D gene: NA
clone size: few

CDR3 DNA: TGCGCCAGCAGCGATGACAGGGCTGGAAACACCATATATTTT
CDR3 protein: CASSDDRAGNTIYF
J gene: TRBJ1-3
V gene: TRBV5-1
D gene: TRBD1
clone size: NA

CDR3 DNA: TGTGCCAGCAGGATACAGGGAGGGGACACTGAAGCTTTCTTT
CDR3 protein: CASRIQGGDTEAFF
J gene: TRBJ1-1
V gene: TRBV6-5
D gene: NA
clone size: NA

CDR3 DNA: TGCGCCAGCAGCCATAGAACCGGGGAGCTGTTTTTT
CDR3 protein: CASSHRTGELFF
J gene: TRBJ2-2
V gene: TRBV4-1
D gene: NA
clone size: NA

CDR3 DNA: TGTGCCAGCAGTGAACAGGGGTCTGGAAACACCATATATTTT
CDR3 protein: CASSEQGSGNTIYF
J gene: TRBJ1-3
V gene: TRBV2
D gene: NA
clone size: NA

CDR3 DNA: TGTGCCAGCTCACTTCAGGGTTGGGGATACAATGAGCAGTTCTTC
CDR3 protein: CASSLQGWGYNEQFF
J gene: TRBJ2-1
V gene: TRBV18
D gene: NA
clone size: once

CDR3 DNA: TGTGCCAGCAGCGTATCCGGGACAAACACTGAAGCTTTCTTT
CDR3 protein: CASSVSGTNTEAFF
J gene: TRBJ1-1
V gene: TRBV9
D gene: NA
clone size: NA

CDR3 DNA: TGCGCCAGCAGCTGGGACCTCAGGGCCGGGGAGCTGTTTTTT
CDR3 protein: CASSWDLRAGELFF
J gene: TRBJ2-2
V gene: TRBV5-1
D gene: NA
clone size: NA

CDR3 DNA: TGTGCCAGCAGTGAGGGAGGGGCCTATTATGGCTACACCTTC
CDR3 protein: CASSEGGAYYGYTF
J gene: TRBJ1-2
V gene: TRBV6-1
D gene: NA
clone size: NA

CDR3 DNA: TGCGCCAGCAGGATGACAGGGAACTATGGCTACACCTTC
CDR3 protein: CASRMTGNYGYTF
J gene: TRBJ1-2
V gene: TRBV5-1
D gene: TRBD1
clone size: NA

CDR3 DNA: TGCGCCAGCAGCCTTGAGGGGGGGCGGAGTACCGGGGAGCTGTTTTTT
CDR3 protein: CASSLEGGRSTGELFF
J gene: TRBJ2-2
V gene: TRBV10-2
D gene: NA
clone size: NA

CDR3 DNA: TGTGCCAGTAGTATGCGAACCCAGCCCCAGCATTTT
CDR3 protein: CASSMRTQPQHF
J gene: TRBJ1-5
V gene: TRBV19
D gene: NA
clone size: few